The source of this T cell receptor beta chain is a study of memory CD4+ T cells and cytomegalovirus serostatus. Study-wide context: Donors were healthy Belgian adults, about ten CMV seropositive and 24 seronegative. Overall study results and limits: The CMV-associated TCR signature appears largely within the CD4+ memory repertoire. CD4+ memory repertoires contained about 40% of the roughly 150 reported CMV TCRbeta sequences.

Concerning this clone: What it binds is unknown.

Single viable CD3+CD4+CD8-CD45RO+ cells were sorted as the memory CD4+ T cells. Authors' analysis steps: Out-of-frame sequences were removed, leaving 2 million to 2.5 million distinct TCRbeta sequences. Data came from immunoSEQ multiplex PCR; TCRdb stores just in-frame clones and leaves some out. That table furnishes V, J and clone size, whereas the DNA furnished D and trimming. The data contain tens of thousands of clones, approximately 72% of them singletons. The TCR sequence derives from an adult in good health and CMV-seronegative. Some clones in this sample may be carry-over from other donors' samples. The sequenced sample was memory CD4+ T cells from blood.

The CDR3 coding sequence is TGCGCCAGCAGCCAAGGGGCGACAGAACCACAGCCCCAGCATTTT. Its protein is CASSQGATEPQPQHF. V usage is TRBV4-1 and J usage is TRBJ1-5, with D maybe TRBD1 (5 bases). V was shortened by 1 base and J by 7 bases, with 14 bases between the two germline ends. The V gene's germline CDR1 is MGHRA and CDR2 YSYEKL. The CDR3 spans 15 residues.